This T cell receptor beta chain was recovered during a study of shared clonotypes between healthy human individuals (dated by TCRdb to about 2020). Regarding the study in general: The cohort comprised a couple of women and a few men aged 18 to 49 years. For each donor, CD4 naive and CD4 memory were each given three plates, CD8 naive was given two plates, and CD8 memory was given one plate. To estimate repertoire size and how much clonotypes are shared between individuals, the study performed deep sequencing of blood TCR repertoires from about 5 healthy adults. To increase sequencing depth and limit assay-specific biases, different laboratories used diverse techniques to prepare libraries and sequence TCR repertoires. Between about 0.9 and 9 billion PBMCs per donor were obtained by leukapheresis. Points the paper makes about the study in general: Pairwise subsampling led to the expectation that sequencing depth would affect the degree of clonotype sharing among donors. Across four donors, about 4.5% of naive CD4, 3.5% of naive CD8, under 2.5% of memory CD4, and over 0.35% of memory CD8 clonotypes were shared. Even with the large sequencing depth, rarefaction of the sorted-subset datasets indicated that sequencing was incomplete. Compared with non-shared clonotypes, the clonotypes found in all four sorted-subset donors had higher generation probabilities. Sampling was restricted to blood, and TCR repertoires in tissues likely differ from the TCR repertoires found in blood. The genetic and exposure-history diversity represented was limited by the small number of donors. Larger estimated clonotype richness was generally found for naive subsets than for memory subsets.

From the cysteine up to the phenylalanine, the CDR3 has a length of 14 residues. Kept here is only the CDR3 DNA, which spans 42 bases and is read in frame from base 1. CDR1 and CDR2, looked up from the germline V gene, are MNHEY and SVGAGI. V is clipped by 0 bases and J by 8 bases, and the sequence between their germline boundaries is 8 bases long. The donors were healthy, HIV-negative adults who had no recently reported acute infections or vaccinations. Every donor was a Caucasian adult residing in Nashville, Tennessee, USA. CD4+ T cells were enriched by magnetic negative selection, after which naive cells were positively selected on CD45RA and the negative fraction was taken as the memory subset. Blood was obtained by leukapheresis, after which PBMCs were separated by Ficoll-Histopaque density gradient centrifugation and cryopreserved in liquid nitrogen vapor phase. Analytical flow cytometry was used to check the purity and quantity of each magnetically sorted T cell population. Genomic DNA was isolated from each sorted fraction and quantified by UV absorbance on a Nanodrop 2000c.

Using the deep immunoSEQ assay, TCR CDR3 regions were amplified from genomic DNA by multiplex PCR. Extracted genomic DNA from each cell subset was spread evenly across all wells of several immunoSEQ 96-well plates, with each plate serving as a replicate. Each replicate PCR for sorted subsets received around 0.2 ug genomic DNA, equal to roughly 33,000 T cell genomes. Purified libraries were measured with a Qubit 3.0 fluorometer, size-checked on a Bioanalyzer 2100, and measured again with the KAPA Library Quantification kit. Each immunoSEQ 96-well plate was sequenced on its own single-read 150-cycle Illumina NextSeq 550 flow cell. Under the source paper's analysis protocol: Because the immunoSEQ output included only junctional sequences and no quality scores, the filtering could not be the same as the filtering used for full-length reads. To assign V/J genes and CDR3, sequences were annotated using PyIR, a Python wrapper for IgBLAST v1.9, with IMGT germline references. Any read was removed if the V/J assignment was weak (E-value above 1e-6), the CDR3 was missing, or the read contained stop codons, out-of-frame junctions, or ambiguous translated residues. A V3J clonotype was defined by an identical inferred V gene, J gene, and CDR3 amino acid sequence. The percentage overlap between two repertoires was calculated by dividing the number of shared unique clonotypes by the size of the smaller repertoire. Repertoire richness was assessed with RTK rarefaction, the Chao1 estimator, and Recon v2.1 estimates of unobserved clonotypes. Generation probabilities for all TCRbeta clonotypes obtained by the gDNA method from a handful of donors were computed using OLGA. TCRdb limited this immuneACCESS table to in-frame rearrangements with V and J called. A share of clones is missing; checked studies link under half to unresolved V genes, and the rest is unexplained. V and J calls and clone size come straight from that table; D and trimming were deduced from the DNA. The sample includes 850,000 to 1,200,000 clones, with about 74% observed a single time. Over 1.3% of the sample lies in the top ten.

With regard to this clone: It has no known antigen specificity. No base quality information exists; no much larger clone differs at one position.

This clonotype originated in a young man in good health. The chain uses TRBV6-5 and TRBJ1-6; the D gene cannot be named for sure. What was sequenced was memory CD4+ T cells sorted from blood. Sample cell subset or site, as interpreted from the label and publication: CD45RA-negative fraction. The CDR3 amino acid sequence is: CASSYSPGYSPLHF. Read as DNA, the sequence is TGTGCCAGCAGTTACTCTCCAGGTTATTCACCCCTCCACTTT.